This TCR beta chain stems from a study of blood T cell repertoires in COVID-19. For the study at large: There were acute and convalescent COVID-19 samples, and they came from the United States, Italy and Spain. PBMCs, B-cell-depleted T cells, or T cells provided the cDNA or gDNA that made up the material.

V gave up 4 bases and J gave up 0 bases; unmatched junction bases: 12. CDR1 SGHRS and CDR2 YFSETQ come from the germline V gene. This CDR3 contains 18 residues. Authors' methods: Reference gene primers were amplified, and this amplification served to estimate nucleated cell counts. Here immunoSEQ multiplex PCR was the method, and the copy in TCRdb shows in-frame clones only, minus some. The V and J calls and clone size are taken from that table; D and trimming were inferred from the DNA. The table records more than 100,000 clones, roughly 88% of them present only once. Sequencing used peripheral blood. This chain links TRBV5-1 with TRBJ2-5; 10 bases line up with TRBD2. The clonotype originates from an older man with active COVID-19. The CDR3 loop reads CASSLGTSGALYQETQYF. CDR3 bases: TGCGCCAGCAGCCTAGGCACTAGCGGGGCACTGTACCAAGAGACCCAGTACTTC.